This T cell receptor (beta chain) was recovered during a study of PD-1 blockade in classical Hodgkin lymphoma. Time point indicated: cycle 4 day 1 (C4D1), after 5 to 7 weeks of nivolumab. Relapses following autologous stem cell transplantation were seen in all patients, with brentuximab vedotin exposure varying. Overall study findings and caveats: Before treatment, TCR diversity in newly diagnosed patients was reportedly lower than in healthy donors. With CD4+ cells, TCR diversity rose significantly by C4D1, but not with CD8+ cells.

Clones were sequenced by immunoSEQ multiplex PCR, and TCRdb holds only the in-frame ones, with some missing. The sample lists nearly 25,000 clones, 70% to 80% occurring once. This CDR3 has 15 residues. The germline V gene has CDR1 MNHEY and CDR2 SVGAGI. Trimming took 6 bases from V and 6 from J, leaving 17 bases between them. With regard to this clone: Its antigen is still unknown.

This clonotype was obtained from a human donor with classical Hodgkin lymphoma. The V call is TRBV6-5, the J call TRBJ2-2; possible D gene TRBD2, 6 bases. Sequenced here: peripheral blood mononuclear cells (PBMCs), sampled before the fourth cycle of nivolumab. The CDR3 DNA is TGTGCCAGCAGGGGGCTGGACGGAGGGGCCGGGGAGCTGTTTTTT. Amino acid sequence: CASRGLDGGAGELFF.